This record covers a single T cell receptor (beta chain). The specificity of this receptor is unknown. Per-base quality was not reported, and no clone a single base away is much larger than it. These data come from a study of blood T cell repertoires in COVID-19 (dated by TCRdb to 2018 to 2020). With respect to the entire study: The collaborator samples originated in the United States, Italy and Spain and spanned the acute and convalescent phases of COVID-19. The material from the prospective study consisted of cDNA or gDNA derived from T cells, B-cell-depleted T cells, or PBMCs. The dataset comprised deeply sampled blood TCRbeta repertoires from subjects exposed to, actively infected with, or recovered from COVID-19. A freely available public database, intended as a resource for researchers studying the immune response to SARS-CoV-2, is where the repertoires were released. The samples were drawn from two sources: the first 160 participants of the ongoing ImmuneRACE study, and 950 to 1,500 subjects contributed by 6 global collaborators. The sample metadata nearly always contained a de-identified subject ID, COVID-19 status, age in years and sex. Where available, HLA class I and class II types were taken from metadata supplied by the sample provider and were not determined by assay-based typing. The full study reports these points: The amount of clinical and demographic metadata varied by source and participant and was provided uncurated.

The immunoSEQ Assay, a bias-controlled multiplex PCR, was used to amplify TCRbeta CDR3 regions from genomic DNA. In the authors' own workflow: Within the assay, amplification of reference gene primers was used to estimate how many nucleated cells each sample contained. To quantify the absolute abundance of each unique TCRbeta CDR3 rearrangement, sequence reads were collapsed and filtered. For each sample, productive Simpson clonality was calculated by taking the square root of Simpson's diversity index across productive rearrangements. Sourced from immuneACCESS, this table was stored by TCRdb with only in-frame sequences that have V and J called. A share of the clones is absent; for the studies checked, an unresolved V gene accounts for under half, and the remainder has no known explanation. D and trimming were read from the DNA, whereas the V and J calls and clone size are those reported in that table. This sample has about 40,000 clones in its table, and more than 65% of those were observed once. The ten top clones hold 25% to 35% of the sample.

Collaborating institutions collected whole blood in K2EDTA tubes following their own protocols. For TCRbeta analysis, collaborators shipped samples in one of three forms: frozen whole blood, isolated PBMCs, or DNA extracted from either of those sample types. The CDR3 starts with the cysteine, ends with the phenylalanine, and has 16 residues. Only the CDR3 region is kept as DNA, spanning 48 bases read in frame from base 1. V loses 1 base of germline sequence and J loses 7 bases, and the interval between the two ends is 14 bases. From a lookup of the germline V gene, CDR1 and CDR2 are LGHNA and YSLEER.

The clonotype comes from a man older than 75 with active or convalescent COVID-19. Sample: peripheral blood. The sequence is built from TRBV4-3 and TRBJ1-6, with the D gene not clear enough to name. The sequenced DNA is TGCGCCAGCAGCCAAGGTTCCTCAGGTCTAAATTCACCCCTCCACTTT. It translates as CASSQGSSGLNSPLHF.